These 18 T cell receptor beta chains were sequenced from one sample in a study of T-cell memory formation after mild COVID-19. TCRdb processed the 5' RACE reads anew with MiXCR; each CDR3 protein has one entry. The repertoire holds around 80,000 distinct CDR3 sequences, with 9.5% to 15% as singletons. Sequencing was carried out using PBMCs or a T cell subset sorted from them (not recorded which). These receptors all come from a young man who had mild COVID-19 (a few samples of this study predate the infection). Cell type and time point are not known.

This clonotype has at least ten counts. The chain is built from TRBV6-5 and TRBJ2-7; 9 positions agree with TRBD1. The ends lost 2 bases at V and 4 bases at J; junction bases unmatched: 3. Germline V gives CDR1 MNHEY, CDR2 SVGAGI. The CDR3 extends over 14 amino acids. CDR3: CASSYGTGRYEQYF. For the CDR3, the DNA is TGTGCCAGCAGTTACGGGACAGGGAGATACGAGCAGTACTTC.

This rearrangement joins TRBV10-2 to TRBJ2-3; D may match TRBD1 or TRBD2 (5 bases each). CDR1 is WSHSY, CDR2 SAAADI, per germline. Trimming took 3 bases from V and 6 from J, leaving 13 bases between them. This CDR3 has 14 residues. This CDR3 is CASSDEGRIDTQYF. The CDR3 DNA reads as TGCGCCAGCAGTGACGAGGGGCGCATTGATACGCAGTATTTT.

The chain links TRBV6-1 to TRBJ1-5; no clear D gene. Germline-derived CDR1 and CDR2 are MNHNS and SASEGT. V shed 11 bases and J shed 4 bases, with 9 bases lying between them. This CDR3 has 11 amino acids. CDR3 in amino acids: CAFCDNQPQHF. Written as DNA, the CDR3 is TGTGCCTTCTGTGATAATCAGCCCCAGCATTTT.

The table lists this clonotype with a few counts. The gene calls are TRBV7-3 and TRBJ1-5; D might be TRBD1 (5 bases). Germline V lookup: CDR1 SGHTA, CDR2 FQGTGA. CDR3 length: 15 residues. Trimming took off 5 bases at V and 2 bases at J, with 13 bases between the two ends. In nucleotides, the CDR3 is TGTGCCAGCAGCCCAGGGAGGGCAGGCAATCAGCCCCAGCATTTT. Translating it yields CASSPGRAGNQPQHF.

This clonotype has a handful of counts. V is TRBV18 and J is TRBJ2-4; D possibly corresponds to TRBD2 (6 bases). The V gene lost 3 bases and the J gene lost 8 bases, with 14 bases spanning the gap. The CDR3 has 14 amino acids. Germline CDR1 is KGHSH and CDR2 is LQKENI. The CDR3 loop reads CASSPPKGGDIQYF. The CDR3 DNA reads TGTGCCAGCTCACCTCCAAAGGGAGGAGACATTCAGTACTTC. The full variable domain, its missing parts supplied by reference TRBV18 and TRBJ2-4, is NAGVMQNPRHLVRRRGQEARLRCSPMKGHSHVYWYRQLPEEGLKFMVYLQKENIIDESGMPKERFSAEFPKEGPSILRIQQVVRGDSAAYFCASSPPKGGDIQYFGAGTRLSVL.

The chain couples TRBV27 to TRBJ1-1, with D perhaps matching TRBD1 (6 bases). This CDR3 region has 13 residues. CDR1 and CDR2 (germline): MNHEY, SMNVEV (reference sequence). V dropped 8 bases and J dropped 2 bases, with 12 bases sitting between them. CDR3 amino acids: CASPDRFNTEAFF. The CDR3 DNA is TGTGCCAGCCCGGACAGATTTAACACTGAAGCTTTCTTT.

V usage is TRBV9 and J usage is TRBJ2-5; D may be TRBD1 or TRBD2 (5 bases each). Germline V gene sequence: CDR1 SGDLS, CDR2 YYNGEE. V was pared by 3 bases and J by 2 bases, with 11 bases between. This CDR3 comprises 14 residues. The CDR3 sequence: CASSAGTNQETQYF. Written as DNA, the CDR3 is TGTGCCAGCAGCGCCGGGACCAATCAAGAGACCCAGTACTTC.

The chain joins TRBV7-6 to TRBJ2-2; D gene uncertain. The germline V gene encodes CDR1 SGHVS and CDR2 FNYEAQ. This CDR3 region has 15 residues. V lost 6 bases and J 1 base, leaving 12 bases between the germline ends. This chain's CDR3 is CASRKGSLNTGELFF. The CDR3 nucleotides are TGTGCCAGCAGGAAGGGCTCGTTGAACACCGGGGAGCTGTTTTTT.

The V call is TRBV12-3 or TRBV12-4, the J call TRBJ2-3; 9 bases align to TRBD1. J was trimmed by 6 bases and V by 3 bases; bases with no gene match: 13. The CDR3 length is 17 residues. In DNA form, the CDR3 reads TGTGCCAGCAGTTTGGTCTTCACGGGACAGGGAACCGATACGCAGTATTTT. Its protein is CASSLVFTGQGTDTQYF.

This clonotype has only a few counts. This sequence joins TRBV12-3 or TRBV12-4 and TRBJ2-7, with D perhaps matching TRBD2 (5 bases). The CDR3 is 13 amino acids. Trimming pared 4 bases from V and 5 bases from J, leaving 12 bases between. The DNA for the CDR3 is TGTGCCAGCAGTTCGTCCAGGCGGGACGAGCAGTACTTC. It translates to CASSSSRRDEQYF.

The V call is TRBV9, the J call TRBJ2-2; the D call may be TRBD1 or TRBD2 (6 bases each). Deletions cut 1 base from V and 4 bases from J, with 11 bases between. CDR1 is SGDLS and CDR2 is YYNGEE in the germline V gene. The CDR3 length is 15 residues. Here the CDR3 reads CASSVRGVATGELFF. The CDR3 DNA is TGTGCCAGCAGCGTAAGGGGGGTTGCCACCGGGGAGCTGTTTTTT.

This clonotype was detected many times. The rearrangement uses TRBV20-1 and TRBJ2-5, with D perhaps TRBD1 (5 bases). Trimming took 6 bases from V and 1 from J, leaving 15 bases between them. There are 14 residues in the CDR3. The germline V gene encodes CDR1 DFQATT and CDR2 SNEGSKA (reference sequence). CDR3 region: CSATLRQSQETQYF. Written as DNA, the CDR3 is TGCAGTGCAACCCTTCGACAGTCCCAAGAGACCCAGTACTTC.

The CDR3, as DNA: TGTGCCACCAGCAGAGGACGCGGCGACAGGGGGAACAATGAGCAGTTCTTC. Its translation is CATSRGRGDRGNNEQFF. The chain employs TRBV15 and TRBJ2-1; 9 bases fit TRBD1. CDR1 is LNHNV, CDR2 YYDKDF, per germline (reference sequence). This CDR3 comprises 17 residues. V trimming: 1 base; J trimming: 5 bases; junction bases outside the gene matches: 9. Supplemented by reference TRBV15 and TRBJ2-1, the full variable domain reads DAMVIQNPRYQVTQFGKPVTLSCSQTLNHNVMYWYQQKSSQAPKLLFHYYDKDFNNEADTPDNFQSRRPNTSFCFLDIRSPGLGDTAMYLCATSRGRGDRGNNEQFFGPGTRLTVL.

This clonotype was observed a handful of times. CDR3: CSVPTSWFDNEQFF. CDR3 sequence (DNA): TGCAGCGTCCCCACTAGTTGGTTTGACAATGAGCAGTTCTTC. This sequence joins TRBV29-1 and TRBJ2-1; tentative D call: TRBD2 (5 bases). The V end lost 6 bases, the J end lost 5 bases, and 17 bases lay between the germline ends. Per the germline V gene, CDR1 is SQVTM and CDR2 is ANQGSEA. This CDR3 has 14 amino acids.

The chain combines TRBV10-3 with TRBJ2-7; 12 bases agree with TRBD2. Germline V CDR1 and CDR2: ENHRY, SYGVKD. V was pared by 3 bases and J by 7 bases, with 1 base of the junction left unmatched. The CDR3 is made up of 13 amino acids. This chain's CDR3 is CAISDGLAGEQYV. The CDR3 nucleotides are TGTGCCATCAGTGACGGACTAGCGGGGGAGCAGTACGTC.

In its sample, this clonotype was seen a few times. V gene TRBV5-6 combines with J gene TRBJ1-1; D not resolved. Germline V lookup: CDR1 SGHDT, CDR2 YYEEEE. V was clipped by 4 bases and J by 2 bases, with 12 bases between them. The length of the CDR3 is 14 residues. The CDR3 region is CASSKPGDNTEAFF. The CDR3 nucleotides are TGTGCCAGCAGCAAGCCCGGAGACAACACTGAAGCTTTCTTT.

The chain has TRBV5-4 and TRBJ2-7; 8 positions agree with TRBD2. CDR3 size: 15 residues. Trimming took 0 bases from V and 4 from J; bases not matched to a gene: 6. Germline V gene lookup returns CDR1 SGHNT and CDR2 YYREEE (reference sequence). The CDR3 is CASSLGLAGEYEQYF. In DNA, the CDR3 is TGTGCCAGCAGCTTGGGGCTAGCGGGTGAATACGAGCAGTACTTC.

The chain links TRBV9 to TRBJ2-1; 10 bases are shared with TRBD2. CDR1 SGDLS and CDR2 YYNGEE come from the germline V gene. There are 13 residues in the CDR3. With 3 bases clipped from V and 9 bases from J, the junction kept 3 bases outside the gene matches. The CDR3 protein is CASSGLAGAEQFF. The CDR3 coding sequence is TGTGCCAGCAGCGGCCTAGCGGGGGCTGAGCAGTTCTTC. The full variable domain, in which reference TRBV9 and TRBJ2-1 provide the parts outside the CDR3, is DSGVTQTPKHLITATGQRVTLRCSPRSGDLSVYWYQQSLDQGLQFLIQYYNGEERAKGNILERFSAQQFPDLHSELNLSSLELGDSALYFCASSGLAGAEQFFGPGTRLTVL.